This entry concerns a single TCR beta chain. Its antigen remains undetermined. No much larger clone exists at a distance of one base, and base qualities are not known. The collaborating institutions used their own protocols to collect whole blood in K2EDTA tubes. For TCRbeta analysis, collaborators shipped samples as frozen whole blood, isolated PBMCs, or DNA extracted from either of those sample types. TCRbeta CDR3 regions were amplified from genomic DNA by means of the immunoSEQ Assay, a bias-controlled multiplex PCR. The study's processing was this. Nucleated cell counts per sample were estimated from amplification of reference gene primers within the assay. Sequence reads were collapsed and filtered to measure the absolute abundance of every unique TCRbeta CDR3 rearrangement. For each sample, productive Simpson clonality was calculated by taking the square root of Simpson's diversity index across productive rearrangements. Sourced from immuneACCESS, this table was stored by TCRdb with only in-frame sequences that have V and J called. A share of the clones is absent; for the studies checked, an unresolved V gene accounts for under half, and the remainder has no known explanation. V and J calls and clone size are as listed in that table; D and trimming were resolved from the DNA. This sample is represented by approximately 150,000 clones; approximately 87% of them were singletons. Clones ranked in the top ten supply roughly 8% of the sample.

This entry comes from a study of blood T cell repertoires in COVID-19 (dated by TCRdb to the early 2020s). In terms of the full investigation: Samples covering the acute and convalescent phases of COVID-19 were provided by collaborators in the United States, Italy and Spain. The material from the prospective study consisted of cDNA or gDNA derived from T cells, B-cell-depleted T cells, or PBMCs. Subjects who had been exposed to COVID-19, were actively infected with it, or had recovered from it provided the deeply sampled blood TCRbeta repertoires that made up the dataset. The repertoires were released in a freely available public database intended as a resource for research on the immune response to SARS-CoV-2. The samples were drawn from the first 160 participants of the ongoing ImmuneRACE study and from over a thousand subjects provided by 6 global collaborators. Sample metadata almost always included a de-identified subject ID, COVID-19 status, age in years and sex. Where available, HLA class I and class II types were taken from metadata supplied by the sample provider and were not determined by assay-based typing.

Study-wide findings and limitations: The amount of clinical and demographic metadata varied by source and participant and was provided uncurated.

CDR1 and CDR2, per the germline V gene, are SGHTA and FQGNSA. V gives up 5 bases and J gives up 0 bases, and the segment between their germline ends measures 17 bases. The CDR3 starts with the cysteine, ends with the phenylalanine, and has 16 residues. The retained sequence is limited to the CDR3, 48 bases, with the frame set at the first base. Sequenced material: peripheral blood. The receptor was derived from a woman in her forties or fifties with active or convalescent COVID-19. This chain joins TRBV7-2 to TRBJ2-7; TRBD2 is perhaps the D gene, given 6 matching bases. CDR3 region: CASSPTGGSFSYEQYF. The DNA is TGTGCCAGCAGCCCCACCGGAGGGAGCTTCTCCTACGAGCAGTACTTC.